This T cell receptor beta chain emerged from a study of cytomegalovirus exposure and HLA in healthy donors. The CDR3 is made up of 16 amino acids. CDR1 LNHNV and CDR2 YYDKDF come from the germline V gene (reference sequence). Between the trimmed V and J ends, which lost 0 bases and 6 bases, there was a span of 15 bases. The PCR employed 60 Vbeta primers together with 13 Jbeta primers. Repertoires were generated with immunoSEQ multiplex PCR, while TCRdb's copy carries only in-frame clones and drops some. The repertoire consists of some 150,000 clones, with around 76% occurring once and the leading ten covering 2.5% to 3.5%.

The source is a male donor in good health and CMV-seronegative. The material sequenced was PBMCs. The V gene is TRBV15, the J gene TRBJ1-5, with a weak D call TRBD1 (6 bases). CDR3 sequence reads: CATSRERDRRGQPQHF. Here the CDR3 DNA reads TGTGCCACCAGCAGAGAGAGGGACCGCAGGGGTCAGCCCCAGCATTTT.